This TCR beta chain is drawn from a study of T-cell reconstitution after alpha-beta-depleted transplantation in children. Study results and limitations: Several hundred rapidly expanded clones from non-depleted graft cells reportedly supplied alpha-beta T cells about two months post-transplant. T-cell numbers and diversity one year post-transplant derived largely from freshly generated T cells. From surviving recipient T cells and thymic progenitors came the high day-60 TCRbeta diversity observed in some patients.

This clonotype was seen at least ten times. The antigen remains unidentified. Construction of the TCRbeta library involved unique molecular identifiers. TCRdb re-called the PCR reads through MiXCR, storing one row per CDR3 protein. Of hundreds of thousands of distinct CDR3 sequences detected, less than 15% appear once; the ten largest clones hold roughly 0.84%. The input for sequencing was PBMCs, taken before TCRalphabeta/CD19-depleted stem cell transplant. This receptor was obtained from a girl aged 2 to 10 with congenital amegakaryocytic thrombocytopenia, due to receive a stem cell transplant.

The CDR3 region is CSAAPDREVGNQPQHF. The DNA for the CDR3 is TGCAGTGCTGCCCCGGACAGGGAGGTGGGCAATCAGCCCCAGCATTTT. The genes are TRBV20-1 and TRBJ1-5; 8 positions match TRBD1. This CDR3 has 16 amino acids. The V gene's germline CDR1 is DFQATT and CDR2 SNEGSKA (reference sequence). Losses at the gene ends were 5 bases for V and 2 bases for J; bases not matched to a gene: 11.